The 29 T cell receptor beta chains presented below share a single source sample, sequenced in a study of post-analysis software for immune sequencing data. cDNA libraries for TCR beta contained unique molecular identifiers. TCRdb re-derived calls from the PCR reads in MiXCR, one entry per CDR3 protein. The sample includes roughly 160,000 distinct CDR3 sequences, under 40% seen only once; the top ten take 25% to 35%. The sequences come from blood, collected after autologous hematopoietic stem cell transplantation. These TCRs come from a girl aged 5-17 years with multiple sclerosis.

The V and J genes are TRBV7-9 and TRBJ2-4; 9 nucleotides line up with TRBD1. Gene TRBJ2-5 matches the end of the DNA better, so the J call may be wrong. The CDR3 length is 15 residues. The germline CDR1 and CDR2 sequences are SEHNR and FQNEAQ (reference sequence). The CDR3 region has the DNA TGTGCCAGCAGCGTGGGACAGGGTTTATGGGAGACCCAGTACTTC. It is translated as CASSVGQGLWETQYF.

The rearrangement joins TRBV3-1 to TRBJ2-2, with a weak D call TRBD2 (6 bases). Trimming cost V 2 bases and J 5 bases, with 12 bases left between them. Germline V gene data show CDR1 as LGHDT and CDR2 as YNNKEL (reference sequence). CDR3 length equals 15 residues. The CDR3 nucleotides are TGTGCCAGCAGCCAACGCGGGGTGGGAACCGGGGAGCTGTTTTTT. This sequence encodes CASSQRGVGTGELFF. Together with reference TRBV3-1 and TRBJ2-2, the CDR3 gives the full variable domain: DTAVSQTPKYLVTQMGNDKSIKCEQNLGHDTMYWYKQDSKKFLKIMFSYNNKELIINETVPNRFSPKSPDKAHLNLHINSLELGDSAVYFCASSQRGVGTGELFFGEGSRLTVL.

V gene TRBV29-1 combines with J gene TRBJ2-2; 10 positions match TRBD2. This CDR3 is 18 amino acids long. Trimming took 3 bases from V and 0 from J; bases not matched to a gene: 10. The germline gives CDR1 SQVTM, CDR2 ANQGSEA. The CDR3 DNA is TGCAGCGTTGAGTTGCGTGTAGCGGGAGGCCCGAACACCGGGGAGCTGTTTTTT. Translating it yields CSVELRVAGGPNTGELFF.

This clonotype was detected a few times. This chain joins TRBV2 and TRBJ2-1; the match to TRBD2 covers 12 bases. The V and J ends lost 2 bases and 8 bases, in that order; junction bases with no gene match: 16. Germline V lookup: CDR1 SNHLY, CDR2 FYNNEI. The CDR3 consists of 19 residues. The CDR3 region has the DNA TGTGCCAGCAGTGAAATACTAGCGGGAGGTTCTTTGACCCCCTATGAGCAGTTCTTC. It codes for CASSEILAGGSLTPYEQFF.

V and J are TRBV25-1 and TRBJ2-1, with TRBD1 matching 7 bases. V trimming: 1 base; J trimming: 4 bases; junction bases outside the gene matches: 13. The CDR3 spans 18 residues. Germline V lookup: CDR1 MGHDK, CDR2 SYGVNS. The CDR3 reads CASSEWIETGASYNEQFF. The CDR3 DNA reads TGTGCCAGCAGTGAATGGATCGAAACAGGGGCTTCGTACAATGAGCAGTTCTTC.

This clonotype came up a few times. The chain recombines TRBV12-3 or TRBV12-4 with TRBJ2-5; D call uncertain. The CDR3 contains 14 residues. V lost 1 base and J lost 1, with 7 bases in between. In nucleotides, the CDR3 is TGTGCCAGCAGTTTAGTAGGGCCCCAAGAGACCCAGTACTTC. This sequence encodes CASSLVGPQETQYF.

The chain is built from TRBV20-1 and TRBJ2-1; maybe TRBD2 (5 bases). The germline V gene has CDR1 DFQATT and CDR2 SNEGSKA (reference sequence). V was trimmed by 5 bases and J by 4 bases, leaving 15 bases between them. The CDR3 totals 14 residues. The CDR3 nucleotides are TGCAGTGCTCCCCGGGGAATGTCGTACAATGAGCAGTTCTTC. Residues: CSAPRGMSYNEQFF.

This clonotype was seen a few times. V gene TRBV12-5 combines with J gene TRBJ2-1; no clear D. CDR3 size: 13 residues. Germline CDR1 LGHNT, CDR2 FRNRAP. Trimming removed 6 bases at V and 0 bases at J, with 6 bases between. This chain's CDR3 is CASGASSYNEQFF. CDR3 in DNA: TGTGCTAGTGGGGCGAGCTCCTACAATGAGCAGTTCTTC.

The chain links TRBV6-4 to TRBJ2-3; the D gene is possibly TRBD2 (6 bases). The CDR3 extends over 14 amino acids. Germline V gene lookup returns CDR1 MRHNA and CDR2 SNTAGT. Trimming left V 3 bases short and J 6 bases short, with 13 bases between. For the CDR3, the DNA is TGTGCCAGCAGTGAAGCGGGTGAGAAGGATACGCAGTATTTT. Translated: CASSEAGEKDTQYF.

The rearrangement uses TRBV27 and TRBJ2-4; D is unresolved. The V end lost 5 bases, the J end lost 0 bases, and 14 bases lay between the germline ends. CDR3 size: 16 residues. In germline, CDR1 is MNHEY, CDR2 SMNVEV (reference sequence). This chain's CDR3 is CASSPTSPPAKNIQYF. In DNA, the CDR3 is TGTGCCAGCAGTCCTACGTCGCCCCCAGCCAAAAACATTCAGTACTTC.

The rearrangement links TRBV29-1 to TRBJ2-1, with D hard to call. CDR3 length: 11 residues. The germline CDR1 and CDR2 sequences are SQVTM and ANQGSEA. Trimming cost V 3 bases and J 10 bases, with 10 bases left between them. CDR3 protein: CSVEAVLEQFF. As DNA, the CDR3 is TGCAGCGTTGAGGCGGTTCTAGAGCAGTTCTTC.

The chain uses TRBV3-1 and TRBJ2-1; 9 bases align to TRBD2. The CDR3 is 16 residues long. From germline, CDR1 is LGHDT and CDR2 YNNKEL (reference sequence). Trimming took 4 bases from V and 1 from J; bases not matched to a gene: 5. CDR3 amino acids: CASSPASGTSYNEQFF. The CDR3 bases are TGTGCCAGCAGCCCCGCTAGCGGGACTTCCTACAATGAGCAGTTCTTC.

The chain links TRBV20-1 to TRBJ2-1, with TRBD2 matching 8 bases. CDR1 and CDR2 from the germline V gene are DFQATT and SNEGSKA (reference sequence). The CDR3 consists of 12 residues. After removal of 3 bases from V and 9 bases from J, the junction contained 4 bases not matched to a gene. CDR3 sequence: CSARVGTSEQFF. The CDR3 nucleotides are TGCAGTGCTAGGGTGGGGACTAGTGAGCAGTTCTTC.

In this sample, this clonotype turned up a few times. CDR3 in DNA: TGTGCCAGCAGTGCCCAGGACCCCGTGAAAGATACAGATACGCAGTATTTT. Translated, it gives CASSAQDPVKDTDTQYF. V is TRBV25-1 and J is TRBJ2-3; the D is unclear. This CDR3 spans 17 amino acids. CDR1 and CDR2 (germline): MGHDK, SYGVNS. Trimming took off 4 bases at V and 3 bases at J, with 20 bases between the two ends.

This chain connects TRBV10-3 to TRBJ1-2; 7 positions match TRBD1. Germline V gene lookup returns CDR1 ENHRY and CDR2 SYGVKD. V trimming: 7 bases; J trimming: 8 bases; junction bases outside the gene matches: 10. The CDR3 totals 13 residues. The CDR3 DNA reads TGTGCCATCACCTCAACAGGGGACGAGGGCTACACCTTC. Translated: CAITSTGDEGYTF.

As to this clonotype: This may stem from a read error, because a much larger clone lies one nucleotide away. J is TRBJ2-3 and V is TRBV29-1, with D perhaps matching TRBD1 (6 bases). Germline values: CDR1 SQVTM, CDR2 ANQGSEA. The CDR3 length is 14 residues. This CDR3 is CSVESRGVTDAQYF. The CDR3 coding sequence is TGCAGCGTTGAGTCCAGGGGAGTCACAGATGCGCAGTATTTT.

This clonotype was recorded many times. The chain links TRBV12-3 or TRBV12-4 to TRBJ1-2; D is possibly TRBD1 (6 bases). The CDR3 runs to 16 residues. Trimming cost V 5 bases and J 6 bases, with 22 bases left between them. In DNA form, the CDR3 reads TGTGCCAGCAGTCCAACGGCCAGGGGAATGGCGGATGGCTACACCTTC. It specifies CASSPTARGMADGYTF.

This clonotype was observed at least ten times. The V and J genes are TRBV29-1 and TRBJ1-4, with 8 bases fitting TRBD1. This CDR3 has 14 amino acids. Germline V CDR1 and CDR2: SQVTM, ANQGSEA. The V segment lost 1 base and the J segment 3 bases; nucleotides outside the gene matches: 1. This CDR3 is CSVEGTGSNEKLFF. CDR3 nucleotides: TGCAGCGTTGAAGGGACAGGGTCTAATGAAAAACTGTTTTTT.

CDR3 region: CATSRDLLAGLPTDTQYF. DNA of the CDR3: TGTGCCACCAGCAGAGATCTACTAGCGGGTTTACCAACAGATACGCAGTATTTT. The chain employs TRBV15 and TRBJ2-3; 9 nucleotides agree with TRBD2. CDR1 and CDR2 from the germline V gene are LNHNV and YYDKDF (reference sequence). This CDR3 has 18 amino acids. The V segment lost 0 bases and the J segment 3 bases; nucleotides outside the gene matches: 10.

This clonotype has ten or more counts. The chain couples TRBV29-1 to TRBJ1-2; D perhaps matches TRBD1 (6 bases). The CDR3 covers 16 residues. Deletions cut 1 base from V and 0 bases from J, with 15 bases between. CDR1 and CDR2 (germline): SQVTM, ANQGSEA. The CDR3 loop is CSVEARTGIPNYGYTF. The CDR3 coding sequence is TGCAGCGTTGAAGCCAGAACAGGGATACCTAACTATGGCTACACCTTC.

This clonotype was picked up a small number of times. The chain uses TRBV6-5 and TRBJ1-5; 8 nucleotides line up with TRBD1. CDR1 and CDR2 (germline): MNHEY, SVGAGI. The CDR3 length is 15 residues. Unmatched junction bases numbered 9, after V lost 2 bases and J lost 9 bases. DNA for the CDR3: TGTGCCAGCAGTTACCGGACAGGGAGTGGTCGGCCCCAGCATTTT. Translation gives CASSYRTGSGRPQHF.

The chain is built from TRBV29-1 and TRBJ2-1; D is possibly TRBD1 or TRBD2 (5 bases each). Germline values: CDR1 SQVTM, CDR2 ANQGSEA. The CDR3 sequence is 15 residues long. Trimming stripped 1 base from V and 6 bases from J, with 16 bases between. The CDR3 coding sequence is TGCAGCGTTGAAGGGGTTGGGGGTGTCACCAATGAGCAGTTCTTC. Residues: CSVEGVGGVTNEQFF.

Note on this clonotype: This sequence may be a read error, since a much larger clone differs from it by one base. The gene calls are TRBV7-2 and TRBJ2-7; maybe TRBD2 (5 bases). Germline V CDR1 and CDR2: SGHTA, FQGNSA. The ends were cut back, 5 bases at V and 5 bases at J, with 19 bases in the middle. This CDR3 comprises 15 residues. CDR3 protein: CASSVLSSETHEQYF. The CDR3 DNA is TGTGCCAGCAGCGTCTTGAGTAGCGAGACCCACGAGCAGTACTTC. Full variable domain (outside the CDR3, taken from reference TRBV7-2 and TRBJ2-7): GAGVSQSPSNKVTEKGKDVELRCDPISGHTALYWYRQSLGQGLEFLIYFQGNSAPDKSGLPSDRFSAERTGGSVSTLTIQRTQQEDSAVYLCASSVLSSETHEQYFGPGTRLTVT.

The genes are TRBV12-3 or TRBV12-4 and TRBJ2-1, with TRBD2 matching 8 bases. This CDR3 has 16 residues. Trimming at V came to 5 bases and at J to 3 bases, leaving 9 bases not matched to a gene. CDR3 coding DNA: TGTGCCAGCAGTCCCTTGGGACTAGAAATCTACAATGAGCAGTTCTTC. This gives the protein CASSPLGLEIYNEQFF.

CDR3: CASSQMDRRPDQPQHF. CDR3 in DNA: TGCGCCAGCAGCCAAATGGACAGGAGGCCCGATCAGCCCCAGCATTTT. The chain has TRBV4-1 and TRBJ1-5; 7 bases match TRBD1. Germline values: CDR1 MGHRA, CDR2 YSYEKL. The V and J ends lost 2 bases and 5 bases, in that order; junction bases with no gene match: 9. This CDR3 is 16 amino acids long.

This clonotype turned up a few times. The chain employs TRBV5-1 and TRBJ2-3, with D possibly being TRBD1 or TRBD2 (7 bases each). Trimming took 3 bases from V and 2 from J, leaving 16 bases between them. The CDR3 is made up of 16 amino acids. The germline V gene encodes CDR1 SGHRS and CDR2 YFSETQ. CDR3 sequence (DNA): TGCGCCAGCAGCTCAGGGGGGGACTTTTACACAGATACGCAGTATTTT. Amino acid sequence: CASSSGGDFYTDTQYF.

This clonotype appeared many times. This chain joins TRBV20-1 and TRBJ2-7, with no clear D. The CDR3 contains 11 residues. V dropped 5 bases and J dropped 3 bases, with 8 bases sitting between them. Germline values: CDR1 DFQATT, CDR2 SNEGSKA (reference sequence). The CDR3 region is CSASDDYEQYF. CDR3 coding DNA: TGCAGTGCTTCGGACGACTACGAGCAGTACTTC.

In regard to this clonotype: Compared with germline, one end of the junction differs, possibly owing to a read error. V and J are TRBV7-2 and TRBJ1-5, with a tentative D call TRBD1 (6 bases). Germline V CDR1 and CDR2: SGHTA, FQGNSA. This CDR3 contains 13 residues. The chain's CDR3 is CDSSPNRDQPQHF. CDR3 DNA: TGTGACAGCAGCCCGAACAGGGATCAGCCCCAGCATTTT.

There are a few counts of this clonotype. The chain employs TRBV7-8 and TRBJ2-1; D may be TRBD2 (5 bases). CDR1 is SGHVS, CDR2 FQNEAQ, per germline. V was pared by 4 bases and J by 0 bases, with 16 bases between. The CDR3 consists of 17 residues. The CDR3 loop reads CASSSPFLSGSYNEQFF. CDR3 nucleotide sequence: TGTGCCAGCAGCTCCCCTTTCTTGAGCGGCTCCTACAATGAGCAGTTCTTC.